One and the same sample provided the 20 T cell receptor beta chains below, sequenced in a study of CD8+ T cells in alopecia areata. TCR sequencing used cDNA made by reverse transcription of extracted RNA. Only in-frame clones appear in the TCRdb table, and some are missing; sequencing was by immunoSEQ multiplex PCR. The profile shows roughly 210,000 clones, about 40% of them singletons. As for treatment: oral pan-JAK inhibitor, 5-10 mg twice daily. The source material was CD4+ T cells sorted from blood, sampled at roughly week 36, from a patient treated with tofacitinib. The source is a human donor with alopecia areata.

This clone was recorded a few times. This chain uses TRBV4-1 with TRBJ2-5; D perhaps matches TRBD2 (6 bases). CDR1 MGHRA and CDR2 YSYEKL come from the germline V gene. Trimming removed 0 bases from V and 5 bases from J, with 16 bases in between. This CDR3 is built from 16 residues. The DNA of the CDR3 is TGCGCCAGCAGCCAAGATCCGGGACTTACCCGGGAGACCCAGTACTTC. This codes for CASSQDPGLTRETQYF.

The V and J genes are TRBV2 and TRBJ2-1; D might be TRBD1 (5 bases). The CDR3 is made up of 12 amino acids. Trimming removed 6 bases at V and 10 bases at J, with 13 bases between. Germline CDR1 reads SNHLY; CDR2 reads FYNNEI. The CDR3 reads CASRRQMGEQFF. CDR3 coding DNA: TGTGCCAGCAGACGACAGATGGGAGAGCAGTTCTTC.

This clone was seen only a few times. The genes are TRBV7-8 and TRBJ2-3; D is possibly TRBD1 (6 bases). The germline CDR1 and CDR2 sequences are SGHVS and FQNEAQ. V was shortened by 5 bases and J by 3 bases, with 18 bases between the two germline ends. This CDR3 spans 16 amino acids. CDR3 protein: CASSLRSQRGTDTQYF. In nucleotides, the CDR3 is TGTGCCAGCAGCCTCCGATCTCAGAGGGGGACAGATACGCAGTATTTT.

This sequence joins TRBV4-3 and TRBJ2-1; the match to TRBD2 covers 8 bases. This CDR3 spans 17 amino acids. Germline-derived CDR1 and CDR2 are LGHNA and YSLEER. J was trimmed by 6 bases and V by 3 bases; bases with no gene match: 13. Here the CDR3 DNA reads TGCGCCAGCAGCCAGGCCCTCCAACCAGCGGGAGTCAATGAGCAGTTCTTC. Residues: CASSQALQPAGVNEQFF.

The rearrangement joins TRBV29-1 to TRBJ1-1; 8 bases agree with TRBD1. The junction had 9 bases not matched to a gene; V was cut back by 6 bases and J by 6 bases. The CDR3 runs to 13 residues. Germline CDR1 and CDR2: SQVTM and ANQGSEA. The CDR3 loop reads CSVEPTGGAEAFF. The CDR3 nucleotides read TGCAGCGTCGAACCAACAGGGGGAGCTGAAGCTTTCTTT.

The CDR3 here is CASSLRWDRDNEQFF. The CDR3 DNA reads as TGTGCCAGCAGCTTAAGGTGGGACAGGGACAATGAGCAGTTCTTC. V is TRBV7-9 and J is TRBJ2-1; 9 nucleotides align to TRBD1. Trimming removed 2 bases from V and 5 bases from J; junction bases left unmatched: 4. Germline V gene lookup returns CDR1 SEHNR and CDR2 FQNEAQ (reference sequence). The CDR3 is made up of 15 amino acids.

In this sample, this clone turned up a few times. The gene calls are TRBV27 and TRBJ2-1; D possibly corresponds to TRBD1 (6 bases). The germline V gene has CDR1 MNHEY and CDR2 SMNVEV (reference sequence). CDR3 length equals 15 residues. V was cut by 5 bases and J by 7 bases, with 18 bases left in between. The CDR3 region is CASSPTVHQGNEQFF. In DNA, the CDR3 is TGTGCCAGCAGTCCGACAGTCCACCAGGGGAATGAGCAGTTCTTC.

There are a few counts of this clone. The rearrangement joins TRBV7-6 to TRBJ2-5; the D gene is possibly TRBD1 (6 bases). Germline V gene lookup returns CDR1 SGHVS and CDR2 FNYEAQ. The CDR3 covers 14 residues. V was pared by 0 bases and J by 5 bases, with 10 bases between. CDR3 protein: CASSLAGGAETQYF. CDR3 DNA: TGTGCCAGCAGCTTAGCTGGGGGCGCGGAGACCCAGTACTTC.

The rearrangement joins TRBV5-4 to TRBJ2-2; D not certain. Trimming removed 6 bases from V and 6 bases from J, with 15 bases in between. CDR3 length equals 14 residues. Germline V gene lookup returns CDR1 SGHNT and CDR2 YYREEE (reference sequence). For the CDR3, the DNA is TGTGCCAGCACCGAACAACCTTCTGCCGGGGAGCTGTTTTTT. Its translation: CASTEQPSAGELFF.

V usage is TRBV2 and J usage is TRBJ1-2; D is perhaps TRBD1 (6 bases). CDR1 is SNHLY, CDR2 FYNNEI, per germline. The CDR3 is made up of 13 amino acids. Trimming took 7 bases from V and 7 from J, leaving 16 bases between them. The CDR3 coding sequence is TGTGCCAGCAACACAGGGAGGTCGGCTGGCTACACCTTC. It yields the protein CASNTGRSAGYTF.

This clone has just a few counts. The genes are TRBV28 and TRBJ2-1; no firm D call. Germline V gene data show CDR1 as MDHEN and CDR2 as SYDVKM. The CDR3 is 11 residues long. Trimming cost V 6 bases and J 6 bases, with 6 bases left between them. CDR3 in amino acids: CASRLRNEQFF. CDR3 DNA: TGTGCCAGCAGACTGCGCAATGAGCAGTTCTTC.

The chain recombines TRBV5-1 with TRBJ2-3; D may match TRBD1 or TRBD2 (5 bases each). V lost 4 bases to trimming and J lost 0 bases, with 15 bases between them. The CDR3 contains 16 residues. In germline, CDR1 is SGHRS, CDR2 YFSETQ. CDR3 in amino acids: CASSRGTQTSTDTQYF. DNA for the CDR3: TGCGCCAGCAGCCGTGGGACGCAAACTAGCACAGATACGCAGTATTTT.

V gene TRBV4-1 combines with J gene TRBJ2-1, with TRBD2 matching 10 bases. Per germline, CDR1 MGHRA and CDR2 YSYEKL. With V trimmed by 5 bases and J by 8 bases, 15 bases remained unmatched. CDR3 length: 17 residues. The CDR3 DNA reads TGCGCCAGCAGCTACGGACTAGCGGCCACTCAGAAGGATGAGCAGTTCTTC. Translated: CASSYGLAATQKDEQFF.

The V call is TRBV30, the J call TRBJ2-1, with D possibly TRBD2 on 5 matching bases. Trimming took 5 bases from V and 6 from J, leaving 23 bases between them. This CDR3 has 16 amino acids. In germline, CDR1 is GTSNPN, CDR2 SVGIG (reference sequence). Here the CDR3 reads CAWGPGGASWGNEQFF. CDR3 nucleotides: TGTGCCTGGGGTCCCGGAGGCGCTTCGTGGGGCAATGAGCAGTTCTTC.

This clone has more than one count but fewer than ten. V usage is TRBV7-9 and J usage is TRBJ2-5; D may be TRBD2 (5 bases). This CDR3 spans 12 amino acids. Germline V lookup: CDR1 SEHNR, CDR2 FQNEAQ (reference sequence). With 2 bases removed from V and 5 bases from J, the gap between germline ends came to 6 bases. CDR3 nucleotides: TGTGCCAGCAGCTTACAGCGGGAGACCCAGTACTTC. This gives the protein CASSLQRETQYF.

The J gene is TRBJ2-3, the V gene TRBV7-2; D unresolved. CDR3 size: 13 residues. Germline V gene lookup returns CDR1 SGHTA and CDR2 FQGNSA. Trimming shortened V by 3 bases and J by 0 bases, and 4 bases separated the two germline ends. This CDR3 is CASSFDSTDTQYF. CDR3 nucleotide sequence: TGTGCCAGCAGCTTCGATAGCACAGATACGCAGTATTTT.

The chain employs TRBV15 and TRBJ2-1, with a tentative D call TRBD2 (6 bases). Germline assignment: CDR1 LNHNV and CDR2 YYDKDF (reference sequence). The germline V and J ends were trimmed by 9 bases and 8 bases, with 17 bases remaining between them. The CDR3 consists of 13 residues. The CDR3 coding sequence is TGTGCCACTCGTCCGTTGCGGGACGATGAGCAGTTCTTC. Translating gives CATRPLRDDEQFF.

With regard to this clone: The germline gene is not matched at one end of the junction; a read error may be the cause. This sequence joins TRBV5-6 and TRBJ2-7, with 10 bases matching TRBD1. The length of the CDR3 is 15 residues. In germline, CDR1 is SGHDT, CDR2 YYEEEE. Here the CDR3 DNA reads TGTGCCAGCAGCCACAGGCCGGGACAGGGGCCCAGTCAGCACTTC. This codes for CASSHRPGQGPSQHF.

V usage is TRBV25-1 and J usage is TRBJ1-2, with TRBD1 matching over 8 bases. The CDR3 is 14 residues long. Germline trimming cut 6 bases from V and 4 bases from J; bases unmatched to any gene: 7. Germline V gene data show CDR1 as MGHDK and CDR2 as SYGVNS. This CDR3 is CASRPTGGSYGYTF. CDR3 DNA: TGTGCCAGCAGACCCACAGGGGGGAGCTATGGCTACACCTTC.

The rearrangement links TRBV2 to TRBJ1-1; no clear D. CDR1 SNHLY and CDR2 FYNNEI come from the germline V gene. Between the trimmed V and J ends, which lost 4 bases and 0 bases, there was a span of 9 bases. CDR3 length: 14 residues. The CDR3 DNA reads TGTGCCAGCAGTGTAAGGCGGCTGAACACTGAAGCTTTCTTT. It codes for CASSVRRLNTEAFF. Drawing the rest from reference TRBV2 and TRBJ1-1, the complete variable domain is EPEVTQTPSHQVTQMGQEVILRCVPISNHLYFYWYRQILGQKVEFLVSFYNNEISEKSEIFDDQFSVERPDGSNFTLKIRSTKLEDSAMYFCASSVRRLNTEAFFGQGTRLTVV.